This T cell receptor beta chain was recorded in a study of PD-1 blockade in classical Hodgkin lymphoma. Study context: Once every 2 weeks, patients received intravenous nivolumab at 3 mg/kg. Whole-study findings and limits: Complete responders entered with baseline diversity on par with newly diagnosed patients, the results showed. It was CD4+ TCR diversity, not CD8+, that rose significantly by C4D1.

Each of the patients experienced relapse following autologous stem cell transplantation, and their brentuximab vedotin exposure differed. Reported best responses ranged across complete response, partial response or progressive disease. V lost 0 bases and J lost 5; bases outside the gene matches: 8. The V gene's germline CDR1 is MRHNA and CDR2 SNTAGT. CDR3 length: 17 residues. Concerning this clone itself: What it binds is unknown.

Clones were read by immunoSEQ multiplex PCR, and TCRdb kept only the in-frame ones, dropping some. Here the sample spans more than 90,000 clones, approximately 90% being singletons. The V gene is TRBV6-4, the J gene TRBJ2-3; 10 positions agree with TRBD2. This material consisted of peripheral blood mononuclear cells (PBMCs), taken before the second cycle of nivolumab. The TCR sequence derives from a human donor with classical Hodgkin lymphoma. The CDR3 here is CASSDSASGGARDTQYF. CDR3 DNA: TGTGCCAGCAGTGACTCGGCCAGCGGGGGGGCCAGAGATACGCAGTATTTT.